This T cell receptor (beta chain) was sequenced for a study of identical twins. Template switching added a universal primer binding site, and final cDNA carried unique molecular identifiers. Each CDR3 protein is one row after TCRdb ran MiXCR on the 5' RACE reads. The sample includes roughly 290,000 distinct CDR3 sequences, around 9.7% of them seen just once. Germline CDR1 reads SGDLS; CDR2 reads YYNGEE. V was clipped by 0 bases and J by 4 bases, with 9 bases between them. The CDR3 is made up of 14 amino acids. This same sample was also taken into another study, of yellow fever vaccine responses in identical twins.

The V call is TRBV9, the J call TRBJ2-3, with D unclear. Sequenced sample: CD8+ T cells sorted from blood. This receptor was identified in a woman aged 18-35 years in good health. The CDR3 sequence is CASSVVGVSDTQYF. The DNA of the CDR3 is TGTGCCAGCAGCGTAGTTGGAGTCTCAGATACGCAGTATTTT. Full variable domain (rest looked up from reference TRBV9 and TRBJ2-3): DSGVTQTPKHLITATGQRVTLRCSPRSGDLSVYWYQQSLDQGLQFLIQYYNGEERAKGNILERFSAQQFPDLHSELNLSSLELGDSALYFCASSVVGVSDTQYFGPGTRLTVL.